The T cell receptor (beta chain) described here comes from a study of T cell responses to AZD1222 COVID-19 vaccine. About this clone: Its antigen is undetermined.

The CDR3 sequence is 16 residues long. Losses at the gene ends were 6 bases for V and 4 bases for J; bases not matched to a gene: 10. Germline V gene lookup returns CDR1 ENHRY and CDR2 SYGVKD. Notes on the study in general: Increased Spike-specific TCR breadth and depth were observed after two AZD1222 doses. Variant regions that are unmutated are reportedly the target of nearly half of spike-specific TCRs.

Produced via immunoSEQ multiplex PCR; TCRdb's table is partial and in-frame only. The table lists about 96,000 clones, about 90% of them singletons. Source: peripheral blood, taken on day 0 of AZD1222 vaccination. The chain joins TRBV10-3 to TRBJ2-3; 10 nucleotides agree with TRBD2. The origin of this receptor is an adult in good health. The CDR3 reads CAIRGQAGGPSDTQYF. CDR3 nucleotides: TGTGCCATCAGGGGACAAGCGGGAGGGCCTTCAGATACGCAGTATTTT.